The T cell receptor (beta chain) described here comes from a study of T-cell reconstitution after alpha-beta-depleted transplantation in children. There are a few counts of this clonotype. For TCRbeta, the library was prepared with unique molecular identifiers. TCRdb reanalysed the PCR reads using MiXCR and keeps one entry per CDR3 protein. The table has 490,000 or so distinct CDR3 sequences, 9.5% to 15% seen once. The length of the CDR3 is 13 residues. V lost 6 bases to trimming and J lost 7 bases; unmatched junction nucleotides: 6. This chain connects TRBV12-3 or TRBV12-4 to TRBJ1-2; 9 bases fit TRBD1. Sequenced here: PBMCs from the stem cell graft donor, sampled from the stem cell graft. This sequence originates from a human donor who donated a stem cell graft to a child with combined immunodeficiency. The CDR3 loop is CASRLGQGGGYTF. The CDR3 nucleotides are TGTGCCAGCAGGCTGGGACAGGGAGGTGGCTACACCTTC.